This TCR beta chain came from a study of cytomegalovirus exposure and HLA in healthy donors. CDR3 length: 16 amino acids. The J segment lost 3 bases and the V segment lost 2 bases, leaving 4 bases of the junction unmatched. Germline V gene data show CDR1 as LGHNA and CDR2 as YSLEER. The PCR contained 60 Vbeta and 13 Jbeta primers. Repertoires were generated with immunoSEQ multiplex PCR, while TCRdb's copy carries only in-frame clones and drops some. This table holds 130,000 or so clones, around four fifths found once. Sequencing was performed on PBMCs. The chain employs TRBV4-3 and TRBJ2-7; 13 bases match TRBD2. The origin of this receptor is a woman aged 45-60 years in good health and CMV-seropositive. DNA of the CDR3: TGCGCCAGCAGCCAATCACTAGCGGGGGGGTTCTACGAGCAGTACTTC. Translated, it gives CASSQSLAGGFYEQYF.